This T cell receptor (beta chain) appears in the sequencing data of a study of shared clonotypes between healthy human individuals. Genomic DNA of each subset was evenly split across several immunoSEQ plates. The protocol was immunoSEQ multiplex PCR, while the TCRdb copy is restricted to in-frame clones and leaves out a portion. The sample holds roughly 2,300,000 clones; about nine tenths are singletons and the top ten take approximately 0.39%. Study results and caveats: In general, naive subsets displayed greater estimated richness than memory subsets did. Relative to clonotypes present in all four donors, those not shared had lower generation probabilities. What rarefaction showed was incomplete sorted-subset sequencing despite large depth.

Regarding this clone: The antigen remains undetermined.

Germline V gene data show CDR1 as SQVTM and CDR2 as ANQGSEA. V shed 3 bases and J shed 4 bases, with 13 bases lying between them. The CDR3 spans 14 residues. The chain employs TRBV29-1 and TRBJ1-3; no clear D. The sample comprised naive CD4+ T cells from PBMCs. The subset was: CD45RA+ positively selected. This receptor was identified in a young man in good health. Some clones in this sample may be carry-over from other donors' samples. In nucleotides, the CDR3 is TGCAGCGTTGAGAAGGAAGAGCTGGGAAACACCATATATTTT. This encodes CSVEKEELGNTIYF.